A selection of T cell receptor beta chains follows, all from one sample in a study of T cell repertoires in cytomegalovirus infection. MiXCR, applied by TCRdb to the reads, yields one record per CDR3 protein. The sample contains 110,000 or so distinct CDR3 sequences, around 30% of which appear only once. No antigen is known for these receptors. Sequenced here: CD8+ T cells from cultured PBMCs, sampled from culture after CMV antigen stimulation. The receptors shown here come from a human donor in good health (CMV status not recorded). Some clones in this sample may be carry-over from other donors' samples. Each CDR3 is given with its conserved first and last residue. The order of the fields is J gene, clone size, V gene, D gene, CDR3 protein, CDR3 DNA. D genes are given only for firm matches. Clone size is given for some rows only: seen once, a few or many times, or a class if the clone is expanded.

j_gene: TRBJ1-1; abundance: -; v_gene: TRBV28; d_gene: -; CDR3aa: CASIPLGLGTEAFF; CDR3nt: TGTGCCAGCATACCCTTGGGGTTGGGCACTGAAGCTTTCTTT
j_gene: TRBJ2-6; abundance: many; v_gene: TRBV7-2; d_gene: -; CDR3aa: CASSLGGRPVAGANVLTF; CDR3nt: TGTGCCAGCAGCTTAGGAGGCCGGCCGGTAGCTGGGGCCAACGTCCTGACTTTC
j_gene: TRBJ1-6; abundance: few; v_gene: TRBV15; d_gene: -; CDR3aa: CATSRDLGLGSPLHF; CDR3nt: TGTGCCACCAGCAGAGATCTGGGTTTGGGTTCACCCCTCCACTTT
j_gene: TRBJ2-1; abundance: many; v_gene: TRBV20-1; d_gene: TRBD1; CDR3aa: CSASGQGDYNEQFF; CDR3nt: TGCAGTGCTAGCGGACAGGGGGACTACAATGAGCAGTTCTTC
j_gene: TRBJ2-7; abundance: -; v_gene: TRBV7-9; d_gene: TRBD1; CDR3aa: CASSARDRLYEQYF; CDR3nt: TGTGCCAGCAGCGCCCGGGACAGGTTATACGAGCAGTACTTC
j_gene: TRBJ2-1; abundance: -; v_gene: TRBV15; d_gene: -; CDR3aa: CATSLRGLISNEQFF; CDR3nt: TGTGCCACCAGCTTGCGGGGTCTGATCTCCAATGAGCAGTTCTTC
j_gene: TRBJ1-2; abundance: -; v_gene: TRBV20-1; d_gene: -; CDR3aa: CSASGSNYGYTF; CDR3nt: TGCAGTGCCTCAGGTTCTAACTATGGCTACACCTTC
j_gene: TRBJ2-5; abundance: -; v_gene: TRBV7-6; d_gene: TRBD1; CDR3aa: CASSPRTGGETQYF; CDR3nt: TGTGCCAGCAGCCCGCGGACAGGCGGCGAGACCCAGTACTTC
j_gene: TRBJ2-7; abundance: few; v_gene: TRBV7-3; d_gene: TRBD1; CDR3aa: CASSRQGDEQYF; CDR3nt: TGTGCCAGCAGTCGACAGGGAGACGAGCAGTACTTC
j_gene: TRBJ1-1; abundance: -; v_gene: TRBV6-1; d_gene: -; CDR3aa: CASSELNGRGGINTEAFF; CDR3nt: TGTGCCAGCAGTGAATTGAATGGGAGGGGGGGAATTAACACTGAAGCTTTCTTT
j_gene: TRBJ2-7; abundance: -; v_gene: TRBV12-3/TRBV12-4; d_gene: TRBD2; CDR3aa: CASSGGWGGYVSYEQYF; CDR3nt: TGTGCCAGCAGTGGGGGGTGGGGGGGGTACGTTAGCTACGAGCAGTACTTC
j_gene: TRBJ2-3; abundance: -; v_gene: TRBV11-2; d_gene: -; CDR3aa: CASSLGPGVSTSDTQYF; CDR3nt: TGTGCCAGCAGCTTAGGTCCCGGGGTATCGACGTCCGATACGCAGTATTTT
j_gene: TRBJ2-5; abundance: once; v_gene: TRBV6-6; d_gene: TRBD1; CDR3aa: CASSYIGQDQETQYF; CDR3nt: TGTGCCAGCAGTTACATCGGACAGGACCAAGAGACCCAGTACTTC
j_gene: TRBJ1-4; abundance: many; v_gene: TRBV7-9; d_gene: -; CDR3aa: CASSYEGGGEKLFF; CDR3nt: TGTGCCAGCAGCTACGAAGGGGGAGGCGAAAAACTGTTTTTT
j_gene: TRBJ2-7; abundance: -; v_gene: TRBV29-1; d_gene: -; CDR3aa: CSVEEKGTFSYEQYF; CDR3nt: TGCAGCGTTGAAGAGAAAGGGACCTTCTCCTACGAGCAGTACTTC
j_gene: TRBJ2-1; abundance: few; v_gene: TRBV7-9; d_gene: TRBD1; CDR3aa: CASSPETGDEQFF; CDR3nt: TGTGCCAGCAGCCCAGAAACAGGGGATGAGCAGTTCTTC
j_gene: TRBJ2-7; abundance: -; v_gene: TRBV7-6; d_gene: TRBD1; CDR3aa: CASSWDRGPYEQYF; CDR3nt: TGTGCCAGCAGCTGGGACAGGGGTCCGTACGAGCAGTACTTC
j_gene: TRBJ1-5; abundance: few; v_gene: TRBV19; d_gene: -; CDR3aa: CASRGEIQSNQPQHF; CDR3nt: TGTGCCAGTAGGGGGGAGATTCAAAGCAATCAGCCCCAGCATTTT
j_gene: TRBJ2-1; abundance: many; v_gene: TRBV7-2; d_gene: TRBD2; CDR3aa: CASSSLAGGPNEQFF; CDR3nt: TGTGCCAGCAGCTCGCTAGCGGGGGGGCCTAATGAGCAGTTCTTC
j_gene: TRBJ2-3; abundance: -; v_gene: TRBV28; d_gene: -; CDR3aa: CASSFGRADTQYF; CDR3nt: TGTGCCAGCAGTTTCGGCAGGGCGGATACGCAGTATTTT
j_gene: TRBJ1-3; abundance: -; v_gene: TRBV20-1; d_gene: -; CDR3aa: CRQGVPIYF; CDR3nt: TGCAGGCAAGGGGTCCCCATATATTTT
j_gene: TRBJ2-5; abundance: -; v_gene: TRBV5-4; d_gene: TRBD1; CDR3aa: CASSSQGAPPQETQYF; CDR3nt: TGTGCCAGCAGCTCACAGGGGGCGCCCCCACAAGAGACCCAGTACTTC
j_gene: TRBJ2-2; abundance: many; v_gene: TRBV6-1; d_gene: -; CDR3aa: CASTPGWVWQVGELFF; CDR3nt: TGTGCCAGCACCCCAGGCTGGGTTTGGCAGGTCGGGGAGCTGTTTTTT
j_gene: TRBJ2-1; abundance: few; v_gene: TRBV11-2; d_gene: -; CDR3aa: CASSPLRTSSYNEQFF; CDR3nt: TGTGCCAGCAGCCCGCTACGAACGAGCTCCTACAATGAGCAGTTCTTC
j_gene: TRBJ1-3; abundance: -; v_gene: TRBV12-3/TRBV12-4; d_gene: -; CDR3aa: CASTHSGTDSLRSGNTIYF; CDR3nt: TGTGCCAGCACCCACTCCGGGACGGATTCGTTGCGCTCTGGAAACACCATATATTTT
j_gene: TRBJ2-4; abundance: -; v_gene: TRBV6-1; d_gene: -; CDR3aa: CASSETGTGNIQYF; CDR3nt: TGTGCCAGCAGTGAAACAGGGACCGGAAACATTCAGTACTTC
j_gene: TRBJ1-1; abundance: -; v_gene: TRBV5-6; d_gene: -; CDR3aa: CASSVQRVGDTEAFF; CDR3nt: TGTGCCAGCTCGGTCCAGAGAGTGGGAGACACTGAAGCTTTCTTT
j_gene: TRBJ2-7; abundance: -; v_gene: TRBV19; d_gene: TRBD1; CDR3aa: CASSSDRELSYEQYF; CDR3nt: TGTGCCAGTAGTTCGGACAGGGAGCTCTCCTACGAGCAGTACTTC
j_gene: TRBJ1-2; abundance: -; v_gene: TRBV27; d_gene: -; CDR3aa: CASSLSIGDVSLANYGYTF; CDR3nt: TGTGCCAGCAGTTTAAGTATCGGGGATGTCTCCTTAGCTAACTATGGCTACACCTTC